This T cell receptor (beta chain) was retrieved from a study of blood T cell repertoires in COVID-19. Produced via immunoSEQ multiplex PCR; TCRdb's table is partial and in-frame only. This table has 40,000 to 50,000 clones, 89% appearing once. This clone was counted a few times. V gave up 8 bases and J gave up 0 bases, with 10 bases separating them. Germline loops: CDR1 LNHDA, CDR2 SQIVND (reference sequence). The CDR3 is made up of 14 amino acids. The source of this sequence is a man aged 50-59 years with active COVID-19. Sequencing was done on a sample of peripheral blood. The rearrangement joins TRBV19 to TRBJ2-2; TRBD1 might be the D (6 bases). CDR3 DNA: TGTGCCAGTCTCAGGACAGCGAACACCGGGGAGCTGTTTTTT. Protein sequence: CASLRTANTGELFF.